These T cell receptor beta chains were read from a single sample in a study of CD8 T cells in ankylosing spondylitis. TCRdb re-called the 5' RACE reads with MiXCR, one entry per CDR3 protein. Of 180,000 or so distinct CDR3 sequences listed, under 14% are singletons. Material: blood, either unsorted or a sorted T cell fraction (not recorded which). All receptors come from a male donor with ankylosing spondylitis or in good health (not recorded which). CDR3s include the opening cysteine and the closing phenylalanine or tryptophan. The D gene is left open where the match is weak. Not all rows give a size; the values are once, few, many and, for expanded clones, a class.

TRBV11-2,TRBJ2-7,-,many,TGTGCCAGCAGCTTAGGAGGACAGCCTTACGAGCAGTACTTC,CASSLGGQPYEQYF
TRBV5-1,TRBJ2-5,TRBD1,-,TGCGCCAGCAGCTTGAACAGGGGAGAGACCCAGTACTTC,CASSLNRGETQYF
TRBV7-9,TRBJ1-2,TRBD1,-,TGTGCCAGCAGCTGGGACAGGGAAGGATATGGCTACACCTTC,CASSWDREGYGYTF
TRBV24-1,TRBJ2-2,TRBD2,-,TGTGCCACCATGATCGGGGGGACCGGGGAGCTGTTTTTT,CATMIGGTGELFF
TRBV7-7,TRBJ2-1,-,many,TGTGCCAGCAGCCAAGGTGTTGGCGGAAGCTCCTACAATGAGCAGTTCTTC,CASSQGVGGSSYNEQFF
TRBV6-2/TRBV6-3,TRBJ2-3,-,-,TGTGCCAGCAGCCGGCTGGGCAGCAACACAGATACGCAGTATTTT,CASSRLGSNTDTQYF
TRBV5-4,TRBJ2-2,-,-,TGTGCCAGCAGCTTGGTCCGAGGGGACACCGGGGAGCTGTTTTTT,CASSLVRGDTGELFF
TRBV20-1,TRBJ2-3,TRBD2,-,TGCAGTGCACTGGGCACCGGGACTAGCGGGGGAAGCACAGATACGCAGTATTTT,CSALGTGTSGGSTDTQYF
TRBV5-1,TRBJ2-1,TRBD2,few,TGCGCCAGCAGCCAGAGAGGACTAGCGGGAGGCCAGAACAATGAGCAGTTCTTC,CASSQRGLAGGQNNEQFF
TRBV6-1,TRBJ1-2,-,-,TGTGCCAGCAGGGGGGGGAGAGCATCGGATCCTTGGGAAGGCTACACCTTC,CASRGGRASDPWEGYTF
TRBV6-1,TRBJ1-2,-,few,TGTGCCAGCAGTCGAACCCCTGTGGGCCTAGCTAACTATGGCTACACCTTC,CASSRTPVGLANYGYTF
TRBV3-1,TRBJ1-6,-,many,TGTGCCAGCAGCCAGGGGCTTTTGGAAAATTCACCCCTCCACTTT,CASSQGLLENSPLHF
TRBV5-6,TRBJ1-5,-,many,TGTGCCAGCAGCTTGGGGTATAGCAATCAGCCCCAGCATTTT,CASSLGYSNQPQHF
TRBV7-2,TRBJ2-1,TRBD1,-,TGTGCCAGCAGCTTAAGGGACAGCGAGCAGTTCTTC,CASSLRDSEQFF
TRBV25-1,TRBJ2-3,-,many,TGTGCCAGCAGTACGCCAGGGCAGAGCACAGATACGCAGTATTTT,CASSTPGQSTDTQYF
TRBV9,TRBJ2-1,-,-,TGTGCCAGCACCCTTTCGAGGGGGGCCTCCTACAATGAGCAGTTCTTC,CASTLSRGASYNEQFF